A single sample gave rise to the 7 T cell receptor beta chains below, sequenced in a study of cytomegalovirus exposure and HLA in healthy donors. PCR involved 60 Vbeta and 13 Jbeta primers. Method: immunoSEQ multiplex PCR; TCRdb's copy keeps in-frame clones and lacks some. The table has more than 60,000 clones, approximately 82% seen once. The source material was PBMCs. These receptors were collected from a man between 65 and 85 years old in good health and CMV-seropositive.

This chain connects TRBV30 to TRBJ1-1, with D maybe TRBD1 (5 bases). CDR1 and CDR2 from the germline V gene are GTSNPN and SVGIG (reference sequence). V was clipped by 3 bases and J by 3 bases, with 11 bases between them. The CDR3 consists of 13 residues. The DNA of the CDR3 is TGTGCCTGGAGAAGGGGCTGGGACACTGAAGCTTTCTTT. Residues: CAWRRGWDTEAFF.

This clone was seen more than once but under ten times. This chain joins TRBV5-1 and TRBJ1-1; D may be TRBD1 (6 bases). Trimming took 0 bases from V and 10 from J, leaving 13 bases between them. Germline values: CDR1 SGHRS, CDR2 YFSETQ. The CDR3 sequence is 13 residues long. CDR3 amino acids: CASSLEGDRRAFF. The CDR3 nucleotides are TGCGCCAGCAGCTTGGAGGGGGACCGAAGAGCTTTCTTT.

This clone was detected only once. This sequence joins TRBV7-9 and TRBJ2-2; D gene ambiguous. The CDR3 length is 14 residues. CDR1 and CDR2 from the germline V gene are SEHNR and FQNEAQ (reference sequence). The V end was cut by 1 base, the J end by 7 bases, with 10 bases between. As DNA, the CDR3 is TGTGCCAGCAGCTTAGAGTTTGGAGTCGGGGAGCTGTTTTTT. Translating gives CASSLEFGVGELFF.

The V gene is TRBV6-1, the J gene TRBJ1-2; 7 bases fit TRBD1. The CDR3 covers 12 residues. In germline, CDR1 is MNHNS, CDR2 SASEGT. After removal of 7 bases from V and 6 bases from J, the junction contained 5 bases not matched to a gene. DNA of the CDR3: TGTGCCAGCACAATCGGGACAGATGGCTACACCTTC. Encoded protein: CASTIGTDGYTF.

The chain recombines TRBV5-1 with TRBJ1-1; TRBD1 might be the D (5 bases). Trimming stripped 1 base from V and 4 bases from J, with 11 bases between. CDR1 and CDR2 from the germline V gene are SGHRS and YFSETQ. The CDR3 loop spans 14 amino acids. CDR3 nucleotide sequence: TGCGCCAGCAGCTTGTCTTGGGGCTTCACTGAAGCTTTCTTT. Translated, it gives CASSLSWGFTEAFF.

CDR3 residues: CASSLDLAGVGGGEQFF. In nucleotides, the CDR3 is TGCGCCAGCAGCTTGGATCTAGCGGGAGTGGGAGGTGGTGAGCAGTTCTTC. The chain recombines TRBV5-1 with TRBJ2-1; 10 bases align to TRBD2. The J segment lost 9 bases and the V segment lost 0 bases, leaving 12 bases of the junction unmatched. The CDR3 is 17 residues long. The germline V gene has CDR1 SGHRS and CDR2 YFSETQ.

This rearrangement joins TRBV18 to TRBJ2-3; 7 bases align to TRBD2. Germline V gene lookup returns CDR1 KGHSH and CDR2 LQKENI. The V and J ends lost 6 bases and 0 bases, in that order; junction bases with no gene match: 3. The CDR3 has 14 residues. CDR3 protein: CASSRDYSTDTQYF. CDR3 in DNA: TGTGCCAGCTCGCGGGACTACAGCACAGATACGCAGTATTTT.